This T cell receptor (beta chain) was captured by sequencing in a study of T cells in Graves' hyperthyroidism and ophthalmopathy. Study background: At the time of initial diagnosis and before any treatment, peripheral blood was collected.

Graves' hyperthyroidism without ophthalmopathy progression within 18 months was termed stable. Thyroid ultrasound and orbital computed tomography, with clinical symptoms and serum thyroxine and TRAb, informed diagnoses. This clonotype came up many times. Its antigen is not identified. Researchers took RNA transcripts and amplified the TCR beta CDR3 regions from them. The TCR CDR3 first-round RT-PCR relied on the HTBI primer set. TCRdb itself ran the multiplex PCR reads through MiXCR, one entry per CDR3 protein. The table shows about 560,000 distinct CDR3 sequences, with about a sixth occurring only once. The germline gives CDR1 GTSNPN, CDR2 SVGIG (reference sequence). Trimming left V 5 bases short and J 3 bases short, with 13 bases between. This CDR3 contains 13 residues. The study, taken as a whole, reports: In simple terms, a model built on 13 V-J features told ophthalmopathy apart from stable hyperthyroidism.

Sequencing used blood. This chain uses TRBV30 with TRBJ2-5; weak D call: TRBD2 (6 bases). This TCR came from a woman in her twenties or thirties with Graves' hyperthyroidism. The CDR3 nucleotides read TGTGCCTGGGCGGGACTCTCAAAAGAGACCCAGTACTTC. Translated: CAWAGLSKETQYF.